This is a list of T cell receptor beta chains from one sample in a study of CD8+ T cells in alopecia areata. Here immunoSEQ multiplex PCR was the method, and the copy in TCRdb shows in-frame clones only, minus some. This table holds approximately 180,000 clones, 50% to 75% found once. This sample comprised CD4+ T cells sorted from blood, obtained between weeks 55 and 65, from a patient treated with tofacitinib. The receptors shown here come from a human donor with alopecia areata. The CDR3 runs from the conserved cysteine through the conserved F or W. Fields, in order: D gene, J gene, clone size, V gene, CDR3 protein, CDR3 DNA. D genes are given only for firm matches. Some rows mark clone size as missing; the rest say once, few, many or name a class of expanded clone.

D: NA; J: TRBJ2-7; size: NA; V: TRBV5-6; CDR3: CASSLGQTSYEQYF; DNA: TGTGCCAGCAGCTTGGGCCAGACCTCCTACGAGCAGTACTTC
D: TRBD1; J: TRBJ1-3; size: NA; V: TRBV10-3; CDR3: CAISLGQGGGNTIYF; DNA: TGTGCCATCAGCCTCGGACAGGGAGGTGGAAACACCATATATTTT
D: TRBD1; J: TRBJ1-1; size: NA; V: TRBV30; CDR3: CAWSSFDRVGTEAFF; DNA: TGTGCCTGGAGTTCCTTCGACAGGGTTGGCACTGAAGCTTTCTTT
D: NA; J: TRBJ2-4; size: NA; V: TRBV7-9; CDR3: CASSSPQSGILAKNIQYF; DNA: TGTGCCAGCAGCTCCCCTCAGTCGGGGATACTAGCCAAAAACATTCAGTACTTC
D: TRBD1; J: TRBJ2-4; size: NA; V: TRBV7-9; CDR3: CASSLDRGIAKNIQYF; DNA: TGTGCCAGCAGCTTGGACAGGGGGATAGCCAAAAACATTCAGTACTTC
D: NA; J: TRBJ2-3; size: NA; V: TRBV29-1; CDR3: CSVAVRVQATDTQYF; DNA: TGCAGCGTTGCGGTCAGGGTACAGGCCACAGATACGCAGTATTTT
D: TRBD1; J: TRBJ1-1; size: few; V: TRBV5-1; CDR3: CASSSQRTGFGEAFF; DNA: TGCGCCAGCAGCTCTCAACGGACAGGGTTCGGTGAAGCTTTCTTT
D: NA; J: TRBJ2-2; size: NA; V: TRBV11-3; CDR3: CASSLGHYANTGELFF; DNA: TGTGCCAGCAGCTTAGGTCATTACGCGAACACCGGGGAGCTGTTTTTT
D: TRBD1; J: TRBJ1-4; size: NA; V: TRBV30; CDR3: CAWRVQGAFEKLFF; DNA: TGTGCCTGGAGGGTACAGGGGGCGTTTGAAAAACTGTTTTTT
D: TRBD1; J: TRBJ1-2; size: NA; V: TRBV30; CDR3: CASDRANYGYTF; DNA: TGTGCCTCGGACAGGGCCAACTATGGCTACACCTTC
D: NA; J: TRBJ2-1; size: NA; V: TRBV27; CDR3: CASSLLKLDSYNEQFF; DNA: TGTGCCAGCAGTTTATTGAAGTTAGACTCCTACAATGAGCAGTTCTTC
D: TRBD1; J: TRBJ1-2; size: NA; V: TRBV9; CDR3: CASSRGGPSNYGYTF; DNA: TGTGCCAGCAGCCGAGGGGGCCCCTCTAACTATGGCTACACCTTC
D: NA; J: TRBJ1-4; size: NA; V: TRBV9; CDR3: CASSAHVGDEKLFF; DNA: TGTGCCAGCAGTGCCCATGTAGGAGATGAAAAACTGTTTTTT
D: NA; J: TRBJ1-5; size: NA; V: TRBV27; CDR3: CASSPGGGNQPQHF; DNA: TGTGCCAGCAGTCCCGGGGGGGGCAATCAGCCCCAGCATTTT
D: TRBD1; J: TRBJ1-1; size: NA; V: TRBV5-1; CDR3: CASSLVPRQGVNSDTEAFF; DNA: TGCGCCAGCAGCTTGGTTCCTCGACAGGGGGTTAACAGTGACACTGAAGCTTTCTTT
D: NA; J: TRBJ1-5; size: NA; V: TRBV9; CDR3: CASSVAGDGQPQHF; DNA: TGTGCCAGCAGCGTAGCAGGGGACGGGCAGCCCCAGCATTTT
D: TRBD2; J: TRBJ2-2; size: few; V: TRBV9; CDR3: CASTLAGGNTGELFF; DNA: TGTGCCAGCACCCTAGCGGGGGGAAACACCGGGGAGCTGTTTTTT
D: TRBD2; J: TRBJ2-3; size: few; V: TRBV2; CDR3: CASTLAGSTDTQYF; DNA: TGTGCCAGCACCCTAGCGGGGTCCACAGATACGCAGTATTTT
D: NA; J: TRBJ2-4; size: few; V: TRBV5-1; CDR3: CASSLGLDGVKNIQYF; DNA: TGCGCCAGCAGCTTGGGACTTGACGGGGTCAAAAACATTCAGTACTTC
D: NA; J: TRBJ2-1; size: NA; V: TRBV5-1; CDR3: CASSLVGEYYNEQFF; DNA: TGCGCCAGCAGCTTGGTCGGCGAATACTACAATGAGCAGTTCTTC
D: NA; J: TRBJ2-3; size: few; V: TRBV7-9; CDR3: CASTIGEATQYF; DNA: TGTGCCAGCACCATAGGGGAGGCTACGCAGTATTTT
D: NA; J: TRBJ1-1; size: NA; V: TRBV6-5; CDR3: CASSLPNTEAFF; DNA: TGTGCCAGCAGCCTTCCGAACACTGAAGCTTTCTTT
D: NA; J: TRBJ1-6; size: NA; V: TRBV30; CDR3: CAWSVRTAGAPLHF; DNA: TGTGCCTGGAGTGTAAGGACCGCTGGGGCACCCCTCCACTTT
D: NA; J: TRBJ1-1; size: few; V: TRBV29-1; CDR3: CSVMNTEAFF; DNA: TGCAGCGTAATGAACACTGAAGCTTTCTTT
D: NA; J: TRBJ1-2; size: NA; V: TRBV6-6; CDR3: CASITDGVGTGYTF; DNA: TGTGCCAGCATCACGGACGGAGTTGGGACTGGCTACACCTTC
D: NA; J: TRBJ1-1; size: NA; V: TRBV7-9; CDR3: CASSISTGITEAFF; DNA: TGTGCCAGCAGCATTAGCACTGGTATCACTGAAGCTTTCTTT
D: NA; J: TRBJ2-3; size: NA; V: TRBV2; CDR3: CASSVPGFPTDTQYF; DNA: TGTGCCAGCAGTGTTCCAGGGTTCCCCACAGATACGCAGTATTTT
D: NA; J: TRBJ1-2; size: NA; V: TRBV28; CDR3: CASSLRARDYGYTF; DNA: TGTGCCAGCAGTTTGAGGGCCAGGGACTATGGCTACACCTTC
D: TRBD1; J: TRBJ2-6; size: NA; V: TRBV29-1; CDR3: CSVYRTGKAGANVLTF; DNA: TGCAGCGTTTACCGGACAGGGAAGGCTGGGGCCAACGTCCTGACTTTC
D: NA; J: TRBJ2-5; size: NA; V: TRBV27; CDR3: CASSSLAAGVMETQYF; DNA: TGTGCCAGCAGTTCCCTTGCGGCAGGGGTTATGGAGACCCAGTACTTC
D: NA; J: TRBJ1-5; size: NA; V: TRBV19; CDR3: CASSPLDSYQPQHF; DNA: TGTGCCAGTAGTCCTTTGGACAGTTATCAGCCCCAGCATTTT
D: NA; J: TRBJ2-1; size: NA; V: TRBV2; CDR3: CASSENPDVGFF; DNA: TGTGCCAGCAGTGAAAACCCAGATGTAGGGTTCTTC
D: NA; J: TRBJ1-4; size: few; V: TRBV4-1; CDR3: CASSQGTGATNEKLFF; DNA: TGCGCCAGCAGCCAAGGCACGGGGGCAACTAATGAAAAACTGTTTTTT
D: NA; J: TRBJ2-7; size: few; V: TRBV29-1; CDR3: CSVKGSYEQYF; DNA: TGCAGCGTAAAGGGAAGCTACGAGCAGTACTTC
D: NA; J: TRBJ2-2; size: NA; V: TRBV14; CDR3: CASSQDRGPPGELFF; DNA: TGTGCCAGCAGCCAAGACAGGGGCCCCCCCGGGGAGCTGTTTTTT
D: NA; J: TRBJ1-1; size: NA; V: TRBV29-1; CDR3: CSAARSMNTEAFF; DNA: TGCAGCGCAGCGAGGTCTATGAACACTGAAGCTTTCTTT
D: NA; J: TRBJ2-2; size: few; V: TRBV30; CDR3: CAWNPGSTGELFF; DNA: TGTGCCTGGAATCCCGGATCCACCGGGGAGCTGTTTTTT
D: NA; J: TRBJ2-2; size: NA; V: TRBV15; CDR3: CATKYQRDTGELFF; DNA: TGTGCCACCAAGTACCAGAGGGACACCGGGGAGCTGTTTTTT
D: NA; J: TRBJ2-7; size: NA; V: TRBV2; CDR3: CASSVPHSGPGEQYF; DNA: TGTGCCAGCAGTGTCCCTCACAGCGGTCCCGGCGAGCAGTACTTC